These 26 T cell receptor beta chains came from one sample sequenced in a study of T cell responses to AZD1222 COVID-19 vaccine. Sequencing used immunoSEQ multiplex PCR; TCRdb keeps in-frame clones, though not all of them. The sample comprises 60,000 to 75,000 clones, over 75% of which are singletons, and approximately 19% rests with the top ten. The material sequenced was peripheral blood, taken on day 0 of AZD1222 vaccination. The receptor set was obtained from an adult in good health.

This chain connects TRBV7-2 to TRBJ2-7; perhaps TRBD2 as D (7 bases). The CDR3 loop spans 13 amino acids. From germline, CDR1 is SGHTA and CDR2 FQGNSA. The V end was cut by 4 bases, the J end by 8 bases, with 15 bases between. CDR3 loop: CASSSSSGGQQYF. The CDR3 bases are TGTGCCAGCAGCTCATCGTCGGGGGGCCAGCAGTACTTC.

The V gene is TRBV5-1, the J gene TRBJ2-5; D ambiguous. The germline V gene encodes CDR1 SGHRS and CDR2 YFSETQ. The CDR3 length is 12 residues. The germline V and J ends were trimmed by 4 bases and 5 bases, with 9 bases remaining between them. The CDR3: CASSLPQETQYF. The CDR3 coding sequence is TGCGCCAGCAGCCTCCCCCAGGAGACCCAGTACTTC. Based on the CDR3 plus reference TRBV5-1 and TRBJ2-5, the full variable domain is KAGVTQTPRYLIKTRGQQVTLSCSPISGHRSVSWYQQTPGQGLQFLFEYFSETQRNKGNFPGRFSGRQFSNSRSEMNVSTLELGDSALYLCASSLPQETQYFGPGTRLLVL.

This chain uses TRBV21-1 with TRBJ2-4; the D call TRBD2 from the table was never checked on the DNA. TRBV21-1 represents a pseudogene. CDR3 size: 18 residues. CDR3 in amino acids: CASSKDPAGGPAKNIQYF. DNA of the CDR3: TGTGCCAGCAGCAAAGATCCAGCGGGGGGGCCCGCCAAAAACATTCAGTACTTC.

CDR3 region: CASRGAYSNQPQHF. The CDR3 bases are TGTGCCAGCAGGGGGGCCTATAGCAATCAGCCCCAGCATTTT. This chain uses TRBV28 with TRBJ1-5; tentatively, D is TRBD1 (6 bases). V lost 6 bases and J lost 0, with 9 bases in between. Germline loops: CDR1 MDHEN, CDR2 SYDVKM. The CDR3 contains 14 residues.

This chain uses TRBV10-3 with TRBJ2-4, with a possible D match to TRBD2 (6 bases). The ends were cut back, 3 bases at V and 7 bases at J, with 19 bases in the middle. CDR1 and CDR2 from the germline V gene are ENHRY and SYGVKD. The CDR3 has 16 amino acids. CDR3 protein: CAISDQLAGESNIQYF. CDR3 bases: TGTGCCATCAGTGATCAACTAGCAGGTGAATCGAACATTCAGTACTTC.

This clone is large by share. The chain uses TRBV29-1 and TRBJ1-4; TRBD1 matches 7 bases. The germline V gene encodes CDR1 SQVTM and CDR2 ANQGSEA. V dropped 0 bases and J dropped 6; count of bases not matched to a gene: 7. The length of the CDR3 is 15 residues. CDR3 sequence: CSVEDGRGRDEKLFF. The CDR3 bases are TGCAGCGTTGAAGATGGAAGGGGGCGGGATGAAAAACTGTTTTTT.

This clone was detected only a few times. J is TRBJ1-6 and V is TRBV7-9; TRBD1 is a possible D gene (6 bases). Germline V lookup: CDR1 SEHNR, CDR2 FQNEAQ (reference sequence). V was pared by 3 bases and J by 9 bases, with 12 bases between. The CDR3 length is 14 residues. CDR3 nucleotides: TGTGCCAGCAGCTTCGGGGGGCTGAGTTCACCCCTCCACTTT. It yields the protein CASSFGGLSSPLHF.

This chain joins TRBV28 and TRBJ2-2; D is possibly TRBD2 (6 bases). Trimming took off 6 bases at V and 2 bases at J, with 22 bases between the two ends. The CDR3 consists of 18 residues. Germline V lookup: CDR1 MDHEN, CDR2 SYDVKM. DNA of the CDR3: TGTGCCAGCAGGCTAACACTACACCGGGGGAGAAACACCGGGGAGCTGTTTTTT. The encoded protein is CASRLTLHRGRNTGELFF.

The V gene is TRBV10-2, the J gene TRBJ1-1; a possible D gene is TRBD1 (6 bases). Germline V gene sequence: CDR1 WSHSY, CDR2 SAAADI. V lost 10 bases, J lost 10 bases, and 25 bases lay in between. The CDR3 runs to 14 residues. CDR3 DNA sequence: TGCGCCACCACGGGGGCAGTGGGGATCCGCGGAGCTTTCTTT. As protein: CATTGAVGIRGAFF.

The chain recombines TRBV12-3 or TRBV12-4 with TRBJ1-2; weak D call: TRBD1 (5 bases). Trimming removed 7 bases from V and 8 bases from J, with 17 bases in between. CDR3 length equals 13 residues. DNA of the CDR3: TGTGCCAGCATTGGGGCCCTTGGTGGGGGCTACACCTTC. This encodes CASIGALGGGYTF.

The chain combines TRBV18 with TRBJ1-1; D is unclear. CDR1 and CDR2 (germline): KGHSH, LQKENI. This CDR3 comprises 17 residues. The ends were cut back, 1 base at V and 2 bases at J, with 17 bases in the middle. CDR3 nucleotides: TGTGCCAGCTCACCACGTCTGCAGAAAGTTGGAAACACTGAAGCTTTCTTT. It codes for CASSPRLQKVGNTEAFF.

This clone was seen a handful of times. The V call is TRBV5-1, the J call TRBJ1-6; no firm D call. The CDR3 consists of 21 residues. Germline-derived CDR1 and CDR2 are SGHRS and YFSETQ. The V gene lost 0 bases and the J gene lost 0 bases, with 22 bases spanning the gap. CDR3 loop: CASSLDLGRGLASSYNSPLHF. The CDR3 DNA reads TGCGCCAGCAGCTTGGATCTGGGGAGAGGTCTGGCAAGCTCCTATAATTCACCCCTCCACTTT.

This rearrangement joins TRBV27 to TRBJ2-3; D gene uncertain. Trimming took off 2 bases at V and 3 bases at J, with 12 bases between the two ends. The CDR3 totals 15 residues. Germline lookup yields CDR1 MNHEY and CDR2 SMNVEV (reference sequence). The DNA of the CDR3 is TGTGCCAGCAGTTTAAGGCCAGCCTCAACAGATACGCAGTATTTT. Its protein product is CASSLRPASTDTQYF.

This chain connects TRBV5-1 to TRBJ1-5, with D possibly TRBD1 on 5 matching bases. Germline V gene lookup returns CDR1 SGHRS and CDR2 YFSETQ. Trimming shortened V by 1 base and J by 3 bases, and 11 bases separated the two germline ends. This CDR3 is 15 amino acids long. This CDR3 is CASSLYDSANQPQHF. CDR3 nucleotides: TGCGCCAGCAGCTTGTATGACAGCGCCAATCAGCCCCAGCATTTT. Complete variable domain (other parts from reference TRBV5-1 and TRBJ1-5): KAGVTQTPRYLIKTRGQQVTLSCSPISGHRSVSWYQQTPGQGLQFLFEYFSETQRNKGNFPGRFSGRQFSNSRSEMNVSTLELGDSALYLCASSLYDSANQPQHFGDGTRLSIL.

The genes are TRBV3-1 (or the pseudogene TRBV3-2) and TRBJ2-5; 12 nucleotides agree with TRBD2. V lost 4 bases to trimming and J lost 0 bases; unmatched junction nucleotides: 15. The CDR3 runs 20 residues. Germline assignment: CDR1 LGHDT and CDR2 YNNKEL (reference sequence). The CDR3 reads CASSRGLAGGRGMYQETQYF. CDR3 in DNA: TGTGCCAGCAGCCGAGGCCTAGCGGGGGGGCGTGGGATGTACCAAGAGACCCAGTACTTC.

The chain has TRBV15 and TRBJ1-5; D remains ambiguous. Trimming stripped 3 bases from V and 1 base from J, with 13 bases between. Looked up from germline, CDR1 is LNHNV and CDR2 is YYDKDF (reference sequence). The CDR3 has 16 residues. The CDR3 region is CATSSRVSRSNQPQHF. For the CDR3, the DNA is TGTGCCACCAGCAGTCGAGTGAGTAGGAGCAATCAGCCCCAGCATTTT.

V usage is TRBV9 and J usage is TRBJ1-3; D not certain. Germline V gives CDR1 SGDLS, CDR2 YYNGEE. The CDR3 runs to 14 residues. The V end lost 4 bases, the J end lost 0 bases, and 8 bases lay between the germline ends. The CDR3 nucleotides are TGTGCCAGCAGCCCTACTAACTCTGGAAACACCATATATTTT. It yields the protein CASSPTNSGNTIYF.

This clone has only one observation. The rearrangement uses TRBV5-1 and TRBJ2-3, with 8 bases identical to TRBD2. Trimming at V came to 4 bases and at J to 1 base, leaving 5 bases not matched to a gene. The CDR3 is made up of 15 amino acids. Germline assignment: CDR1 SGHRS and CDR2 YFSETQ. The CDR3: CASSGAGVRTDTQYF. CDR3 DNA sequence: TGCGCCAGCAGCGGAGCGGGGGTGCGCACAGATACGCAGTATTTT.

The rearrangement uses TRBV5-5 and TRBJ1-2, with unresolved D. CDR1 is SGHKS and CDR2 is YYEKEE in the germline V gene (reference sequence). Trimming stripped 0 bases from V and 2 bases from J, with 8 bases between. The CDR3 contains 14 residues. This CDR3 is CASSLVAGNYGYTF. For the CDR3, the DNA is TGTGCCAGCAGCTTGGTTGCCGGGAACTATGGCTACACCTTC.

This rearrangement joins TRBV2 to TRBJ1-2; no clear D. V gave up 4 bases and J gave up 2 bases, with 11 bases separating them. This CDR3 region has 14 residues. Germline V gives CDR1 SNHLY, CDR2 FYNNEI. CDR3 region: CASSGTVGNYGYTF. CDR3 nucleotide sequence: TGTGCCAGCAGTGGGACCGTTGGGAACTATGGCTACACCTTC.

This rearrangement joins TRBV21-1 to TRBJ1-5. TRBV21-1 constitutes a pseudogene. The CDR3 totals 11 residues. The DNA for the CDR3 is TGTGCCAGCAGCATCTATCAGCCCCAGCATTTT. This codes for CASSIYQPQHF.

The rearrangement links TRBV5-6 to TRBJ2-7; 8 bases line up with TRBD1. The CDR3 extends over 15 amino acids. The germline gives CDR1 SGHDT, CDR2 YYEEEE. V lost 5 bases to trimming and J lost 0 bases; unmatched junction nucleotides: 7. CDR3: CASSFTGQVSYEQYF. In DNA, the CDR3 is TGTGCCAGCAGTTTTACGGGACAGGTCTCCTACGAGCAGTACTTC.

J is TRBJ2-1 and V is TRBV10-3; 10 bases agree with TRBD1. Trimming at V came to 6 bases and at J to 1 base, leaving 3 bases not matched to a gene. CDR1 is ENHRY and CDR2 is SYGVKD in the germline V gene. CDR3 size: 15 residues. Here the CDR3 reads CAIRSGQGSYNEQFF. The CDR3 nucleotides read TGTGCCATCAGATCGGGACAGGGGTCCTACAATGAGCAGTTCTTC.

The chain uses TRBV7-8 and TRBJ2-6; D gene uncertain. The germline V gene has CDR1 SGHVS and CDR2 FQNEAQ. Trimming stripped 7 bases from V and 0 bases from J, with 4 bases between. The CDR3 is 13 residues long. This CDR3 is CASTLSGANVLTF. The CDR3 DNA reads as TGTGCCAGCACCCTCTCTGGGGCCAACGTCCTGACTTTC.

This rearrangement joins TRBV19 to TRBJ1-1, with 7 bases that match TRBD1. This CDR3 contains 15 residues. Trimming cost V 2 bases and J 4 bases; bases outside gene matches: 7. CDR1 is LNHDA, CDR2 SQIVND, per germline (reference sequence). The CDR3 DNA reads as TGTGCCAGTAGTATACCCCAGGGGGGGGGCACTGAAGCTTTCTTT. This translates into CASSIPQGGGTEAFF.

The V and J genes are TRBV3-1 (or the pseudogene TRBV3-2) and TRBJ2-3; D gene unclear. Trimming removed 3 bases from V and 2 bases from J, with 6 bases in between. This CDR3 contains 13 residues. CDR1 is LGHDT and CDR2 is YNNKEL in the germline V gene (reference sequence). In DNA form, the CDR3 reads TGTGCCAGCAGCCATACAGACACAGATACGCAGTATTTT. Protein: CASSHTDTDTQYF.